These 9 T cell receptor beta chains originate from one sample sequenced in a study of blood T cells in healthy people across ages. Sample-barcoded 5' priming and a J-beta primer mix drove a second PCR of roughly 6 to 12 cycles. TCRdb itself ran the 5' RACE reads through MiXCR, one entry per CDR3 protein. The sample yields more than 800,000 distinct CDR3 sequences, more than 25% seen once. The specimen sequenced was blood. These receptor sequences come from a woman older than 75 in good health.

This clonotype was counted many times. The chain has TRBV24-1 and TRBJ2-1; a possible D gene is TRBD2 (6 bases). The CDR3 has 18 residues. V lost 4 bases, J lost 1 base, and 19 bases lay in between. In germline, CDR1 is KGHDR, CDR2 SFDVKD. The CDR3 DNA reads as TGTGCCACCAGTGACCCATCGGGGGAGAAGGAGTCCTACAATGAGCAGTTCTTC. Its protein is CATSDPSGEKESYNEQFF.

The CDR3 DNA sequence: TGTGCCAGCAGTTTAGCCGGTAGGGGACAGGGAGGTGGCTACACCTTC. Residues: CASSLAGRGQGGGYTF. The rearrangement joins TRBV12-3 or TRBV12-4 to TRBJ1-2; 9 bases fit TRBD1. Germline trimming cut 0 bases from V and 7 bases from J; bases unmatched to any gene: 9. CDR3 size: 16 residues.

This chain links TRBV27 with TRBJ1-6; a possible D gene is TRBD1 (5 bases). CDR1 and CDR2 from the germline V gene are MNHEY and SMNVEV (reference sequence). CDR3 length: 17 residues. V was clipped by 6 bases and J by 6 bases, with 21 bases between them. CDR3 DNA sequence: TGTGCCAGCAGCTTCCGTATAGGCCAGGGAGGTAATTCACCCCTCCACTTT. This encodes CASSFRIGQGGNSPLHF.

This clonotype has ten or more counts. V and J are TRBV5-1 and TRBJ2-1, with 8 bases aligning to TRBD1. CDR3 length: 15 residues. The J segment lost 10 bases and the V segment lost 2 bases, leaving 11 bases of the junction unmatched. Germline V lookup: CDR1 SGHRS, CDR2 YFSETQ. CDR3 region: CASSLSQGARGEQFF. The DNA for the CDR3 is TGCGCCAGCAGCTTATCGCAGGGGGCGAGGGGCGAGCAGTTCTTC.

There are many counts of this clonotype. J is TRBJ1-2 and V is TRBV29-1, with D tentatively TRBD1 (5 bases). This CDR3 contains 12 residues. V dropped 6 bases and J dropped 4 bases, with 12 bases sitting between them. Germline values: CDR1 SQVTM, CDR2 ANQGSEA. The CDR3 spells CSVGGGVYGYTF. The DNA for the CDR3 is TGCAGCGTCGGGGGGGGAGTCTATGGCTACACCTTC.

The CDR3 reads CASSLSGLGGEKLFF. CDR3 sequence (DNA): TGCGCCAGCAGCCTCTCGGGGCTGGGGGGTGAAAAACTGTTTTTT. The chain joins TRBV4-1 to TRBJ1-4, with a weak D call TRBD1 (5 bases). The germline V gene has CDR1 MGHRA and CDR2 YSYEKL. V lost 4 bases and J lost 7, with 16 bases in between. This CDR3 is built from 15 residues.

The rearrangement links TRBV14 to TRBJ1-6; 7 bases agree with TRBD1. The J segment lost 7 bases and the V segment lost 0 bases, leaving 6 bases of the junction unmatched. Germline V gene lookup returns CDR1 SGHDN and CDR2 FVKESK. The CDR3 spans 16 residues. The CDR3 region is CASSQDWGQINSPLHF. DNA for the CDR3: TGTGCCAGCAGCCAAGATTGGGGACAGATCAATTCACCCCTCCACTTT. The variable domain in full, completed from reference TRBV14 and TRBJ1-6, reads EAGVTQFPSHSVIEKGQTVTLRCDPISGHDNLYWYRRVMGKEIKFLLHFVKESKQDESGMPNNRFLAERTGGTYSTLKVQPAELEDSGVYFCASSQDWGQINSPLHFGNGTRLTVT.

The sample holds a few counts of this clonotype. A much larger clone differs from this one at a single base, so this may be a read error. J is TRBJ2-5 and V is TRBV20-1; 9 bases agree with TRBD1. The ends lost 0 bases at V and 11 bases at J; junction bases unmatched: 16. Germline V gene data show CDR1 as DFQATT and CDR2 as SNEGSKA (reference sequence). The CDR3 loop spans 16 amino acids. CDR3 sequence (DNA): TGCAGTGCTAGAGATTCCGGGACAGGGTTATACAATGAGCAGTACTTC. Protein sequence: CSARDSGTGLYNEQYF.

The chain joins TRBV2 to TRBJ2-1, with TRBD1 identical over 9 bases. The CDR3 runs to 13 residues. Unmatched junction bases numbered 5, after V lost 8 bases and J lost 6 bases. Germline V gene data show CDR1 as SNHLY and CDR2 as FYNNEI. The chain's CDR3 is CASAGQGLNEQFF. As DNA, the CDR3 is TGTGCCAGCGCGGGACAGGGACTCAATGAGCAGTTCTTC.